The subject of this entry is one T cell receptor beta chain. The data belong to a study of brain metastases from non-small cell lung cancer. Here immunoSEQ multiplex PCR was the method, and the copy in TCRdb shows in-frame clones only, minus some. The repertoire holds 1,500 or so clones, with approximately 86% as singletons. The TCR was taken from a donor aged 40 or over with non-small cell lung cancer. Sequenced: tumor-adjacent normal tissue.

The CDR3 reads CATSDQTSGRRYNEQFF. CDR3 nucleotides: TGTGCCACCAGTGACCAGACTAGCGGGAGGCGGTACAATGAGCAGTTCTTC. V and J are TRBV24-1 and TRBJ2-1; 13 bases map to TRBD2. There are 17 residues in the CDR3. Looked up from germline, CDR1 is KGHDR and CDR2 is SFDVKD. The V gene end was trimmed by 4 bases and the J gene end by 4 bases; junction bases not matched to a gene: 6.